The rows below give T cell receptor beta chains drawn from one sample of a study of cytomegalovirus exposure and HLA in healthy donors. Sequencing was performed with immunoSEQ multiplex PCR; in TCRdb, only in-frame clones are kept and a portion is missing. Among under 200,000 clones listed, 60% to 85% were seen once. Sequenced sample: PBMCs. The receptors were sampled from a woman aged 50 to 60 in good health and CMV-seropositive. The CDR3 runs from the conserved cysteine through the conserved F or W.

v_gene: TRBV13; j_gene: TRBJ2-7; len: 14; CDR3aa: CASSQRDRGREQYF
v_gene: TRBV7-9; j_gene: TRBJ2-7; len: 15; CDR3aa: CASSLQASGSYEQYF
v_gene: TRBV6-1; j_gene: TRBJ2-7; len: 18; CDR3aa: CASSERPTGGGQAYEQYF
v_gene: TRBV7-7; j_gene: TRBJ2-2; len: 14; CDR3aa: CASSFSEGTGELFF
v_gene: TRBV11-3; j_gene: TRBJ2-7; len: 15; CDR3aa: CASKGLAGSTAEQYF
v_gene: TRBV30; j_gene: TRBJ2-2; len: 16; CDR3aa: CAWSVLAGGYPGELFF
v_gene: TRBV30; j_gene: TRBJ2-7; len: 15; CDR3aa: CAWSGPRAGVYEQYF
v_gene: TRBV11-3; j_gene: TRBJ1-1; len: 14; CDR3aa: CASSLRDRDTEAFF
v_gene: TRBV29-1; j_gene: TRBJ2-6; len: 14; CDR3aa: CSVPRTPGANGLTF
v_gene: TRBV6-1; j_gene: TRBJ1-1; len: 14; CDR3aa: CASSEDRFDTEAFF
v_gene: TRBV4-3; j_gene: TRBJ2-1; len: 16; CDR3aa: CASSQDPGVSYNEQFF
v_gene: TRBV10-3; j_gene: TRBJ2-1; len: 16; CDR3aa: CAISESGTSGDNEQFF
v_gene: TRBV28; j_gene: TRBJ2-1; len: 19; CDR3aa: CASSFYRGGHTRKYNEQFF
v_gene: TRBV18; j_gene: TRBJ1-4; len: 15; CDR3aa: CASSPMGQGAEKLFF
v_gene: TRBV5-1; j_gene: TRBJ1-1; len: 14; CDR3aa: CASELGQGGVETFF
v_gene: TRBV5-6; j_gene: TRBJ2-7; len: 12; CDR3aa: CASSSTGGEQYF
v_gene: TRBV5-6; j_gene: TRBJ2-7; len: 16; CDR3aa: CASSLGLAWNSYEQYF
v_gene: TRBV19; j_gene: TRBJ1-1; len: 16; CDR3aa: CASSIDTEAPGTEAFF
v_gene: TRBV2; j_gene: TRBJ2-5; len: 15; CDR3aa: CASRRLVEEGGTQYF
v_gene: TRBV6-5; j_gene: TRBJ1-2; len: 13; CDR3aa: CASSYSRSYGYTF
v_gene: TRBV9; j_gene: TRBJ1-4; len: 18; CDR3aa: CASSRTPDPTGGNEKLFF
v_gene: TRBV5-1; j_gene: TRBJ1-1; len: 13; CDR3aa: CASTPGRTEEAFF
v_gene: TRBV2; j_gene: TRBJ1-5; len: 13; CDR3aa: CASSGTGDQPQHF
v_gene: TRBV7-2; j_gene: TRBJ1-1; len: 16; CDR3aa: CASSLNPGEMNTEAFF
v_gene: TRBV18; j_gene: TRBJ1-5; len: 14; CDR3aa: CASSGSSSNQPQHF
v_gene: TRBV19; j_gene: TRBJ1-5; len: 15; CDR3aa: CASSNQAYSNQPQHF
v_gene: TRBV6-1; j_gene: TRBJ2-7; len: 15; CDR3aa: CASSDPGTGFDEQYF
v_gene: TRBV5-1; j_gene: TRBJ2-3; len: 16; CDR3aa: CASSPEGLAGADTQYF
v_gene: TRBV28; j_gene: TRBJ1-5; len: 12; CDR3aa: CASSFMRQPQHF
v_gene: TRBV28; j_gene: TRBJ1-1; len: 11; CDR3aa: CASTGTTEAFF
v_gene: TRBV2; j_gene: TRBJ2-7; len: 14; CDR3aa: CASRNSRGGGEQYF
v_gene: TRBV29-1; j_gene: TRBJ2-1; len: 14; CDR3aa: CSVSTSGGDGEQFF
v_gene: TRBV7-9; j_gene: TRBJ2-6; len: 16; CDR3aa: CSSSLLQTGGMNVLTF
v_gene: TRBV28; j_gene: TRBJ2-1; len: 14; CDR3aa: CATRTSGILGEQFF
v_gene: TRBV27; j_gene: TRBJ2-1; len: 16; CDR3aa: CASNHAWGRTYNEQFF
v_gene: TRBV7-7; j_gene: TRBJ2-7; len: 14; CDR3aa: CASSVAGTGTEQYF
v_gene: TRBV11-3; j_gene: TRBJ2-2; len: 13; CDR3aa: CASSFISTGELFF
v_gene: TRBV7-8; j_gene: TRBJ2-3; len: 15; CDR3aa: CASSVPGQVTDTQYF
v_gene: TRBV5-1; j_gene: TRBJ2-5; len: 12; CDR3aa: CASSLDGETQYF
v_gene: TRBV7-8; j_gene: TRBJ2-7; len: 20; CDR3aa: CASSYEVGGYVAGASYEQYF
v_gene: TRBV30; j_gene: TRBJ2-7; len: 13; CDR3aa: CAWSVRRVNEQYF
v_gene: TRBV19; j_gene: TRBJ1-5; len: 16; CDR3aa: CASSTRQILFNQPQHF
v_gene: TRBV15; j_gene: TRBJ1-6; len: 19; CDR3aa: CATSRFTRRGSVYNSPLHF
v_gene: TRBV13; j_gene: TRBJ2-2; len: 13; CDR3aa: CASTGPDYGELFF
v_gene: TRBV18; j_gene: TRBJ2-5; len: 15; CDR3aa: CASSVQASGQETQYF
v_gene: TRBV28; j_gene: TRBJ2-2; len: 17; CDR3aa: CASSPLLGQGPTGELFF